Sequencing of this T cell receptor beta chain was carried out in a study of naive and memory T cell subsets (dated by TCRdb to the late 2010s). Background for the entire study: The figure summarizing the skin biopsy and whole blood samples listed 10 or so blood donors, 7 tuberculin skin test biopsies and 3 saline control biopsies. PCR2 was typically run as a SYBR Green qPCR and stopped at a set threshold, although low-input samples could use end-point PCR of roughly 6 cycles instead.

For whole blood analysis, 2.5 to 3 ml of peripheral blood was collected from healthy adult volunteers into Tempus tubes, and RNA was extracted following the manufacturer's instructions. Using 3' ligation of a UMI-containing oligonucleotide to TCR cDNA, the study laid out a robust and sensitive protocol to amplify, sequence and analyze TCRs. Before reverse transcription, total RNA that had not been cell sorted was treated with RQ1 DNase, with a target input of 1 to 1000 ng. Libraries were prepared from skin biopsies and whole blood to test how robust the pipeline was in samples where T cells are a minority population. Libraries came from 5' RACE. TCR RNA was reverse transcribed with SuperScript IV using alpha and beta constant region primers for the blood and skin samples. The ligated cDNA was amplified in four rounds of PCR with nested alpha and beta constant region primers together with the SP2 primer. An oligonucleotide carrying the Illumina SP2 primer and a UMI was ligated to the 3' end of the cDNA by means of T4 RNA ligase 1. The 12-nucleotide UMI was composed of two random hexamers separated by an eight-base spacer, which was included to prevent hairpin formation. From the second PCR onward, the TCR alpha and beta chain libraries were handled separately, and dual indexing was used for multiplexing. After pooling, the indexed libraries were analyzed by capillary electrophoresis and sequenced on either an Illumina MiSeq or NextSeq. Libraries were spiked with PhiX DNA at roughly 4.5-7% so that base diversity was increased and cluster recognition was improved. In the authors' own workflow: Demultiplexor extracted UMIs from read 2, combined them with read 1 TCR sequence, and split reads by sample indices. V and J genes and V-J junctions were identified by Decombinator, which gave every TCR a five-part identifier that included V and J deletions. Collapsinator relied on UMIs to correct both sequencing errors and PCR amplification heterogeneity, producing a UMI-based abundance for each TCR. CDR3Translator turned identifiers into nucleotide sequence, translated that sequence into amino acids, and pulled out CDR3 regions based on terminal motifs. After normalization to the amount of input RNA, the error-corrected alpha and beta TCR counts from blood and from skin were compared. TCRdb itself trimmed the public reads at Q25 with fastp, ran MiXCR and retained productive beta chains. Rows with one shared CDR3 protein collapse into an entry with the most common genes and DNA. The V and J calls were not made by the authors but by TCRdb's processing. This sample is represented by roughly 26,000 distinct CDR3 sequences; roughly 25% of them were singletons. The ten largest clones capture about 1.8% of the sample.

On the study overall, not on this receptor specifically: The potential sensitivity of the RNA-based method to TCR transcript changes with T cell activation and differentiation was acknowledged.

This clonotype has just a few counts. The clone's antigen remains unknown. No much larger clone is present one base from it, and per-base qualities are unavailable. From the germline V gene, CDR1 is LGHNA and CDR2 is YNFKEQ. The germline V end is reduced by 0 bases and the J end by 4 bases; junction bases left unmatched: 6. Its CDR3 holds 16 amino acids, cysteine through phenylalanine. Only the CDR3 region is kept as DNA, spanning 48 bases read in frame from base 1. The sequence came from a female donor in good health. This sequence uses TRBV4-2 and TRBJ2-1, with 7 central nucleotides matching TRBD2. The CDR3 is CASSQDSASGYNEQFF. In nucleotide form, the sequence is TGTGCCAGCAGCCAAGATTCAGCTAGCGGATACAATGAGCAGTTCTTC.